The next 17 T cell receptor beta chains were all read from a single sample in a study of cytomegalovirus exposure and HLA in healthy donors (dated by TCRdb to 2015 to 2018). Libraries were made using the immunoSEQ multiplex PCR assay. A mixture of 60 forward primers for TCR Vbeta segments and 13 reverse primers for TCR Jbeta segments was used in the multiplex PCR. TCRdb re-hosts the immuneACCESS table, in-frame sequences only. Its copies lack some clones; in the studies checked, an unresolved V gene accounts for under half of them, and the cause for the rest is not known. The sample table contains about 180,000 clones; only one count was recorded for about 82% of them. The ten largest clonotypes hold about 2.1% of the sample. Sequenced material: PBMCs. The receptors were gathered from a young woman in good health and CMV-seronegative.

The rearrangement uses TRBV19 and TRBJ1-1; perhaps TRBD1 as D (6 bases). Trimming left V 7 bases short and J 3 bases short, with 21 bases between. Germline values: CDR1 LNHDA, CDR2 SQIVND (reference sequence). CDR3 length: 16 amino acids. CDR3 protein: CASKHPPGGLDTEAFF. In DNA form, the CDR3 reads TGTGCCAGTAAACACCCTCCTGGGGGCTTGGACACTGAAGCTTTCTTT.

The rearrangement uses TRBV19 and TRBJ2-3; 7 bases match TRBD2. The CDR3 is 10 amino acids. The germline V gene encodes CDR1 LNHDA and CDR2 SQIVND (reference sequence). CDR3 coding DNA: TGTGCAGCGGGACGGGATACGCAGTATTTT. Protein sequence: CAAGRDTQYF.

V usage is TRBV28 and J usage is TRBJ2-3, with a tentative D call TRBD2 (7 bases). V lost 1 base and J lost 5, with 16 bases in between. Germline V gene sequence: CDR1 MDHEN, CDR2 SYDVKM. This CDR3 comprises 16 residues. The CDR3 coding sequence is TGTGCCAGCAGTTTATTTGGGGGGGCCTATGAAGATACGCAGTATTTT. Translating gives CASSLFGGAYEDTQYF.

V usage is TRBV12-2 and J usage is TRBJ2-1; TRBD2, the table's D call, was not compared with the DNA. TRBV12-2 is a documented pseudogene. The CDR3 is 14 residues long. CDR3 coding DNA: TGTGCAAGTCGCTTAGCGAGTTTCGGGGTTGAGCAGTTCTTC. This translates into CASRLASFGVEQFF.

V and J are TRBV5-1 and TRBJ2-3; TRBD1 matches at 9 bases. CDR1 SGHRS and CDR2 YFSETQ come from the germline V gene. The V segment lost 0 bases and the J segment 5 bases; nucleotides outside the gene matches: 1. The CDR3 has 14 residues. The CDR3 nucleotides are TGCGCCAGCAGCTTGGAGGGACAGGGAGATACGCAGTATTTT. Translating gives CASSLEGQGDTQYF.

The chain joins TRBV7-9 to TRBJ1-2; D remains ambiguous. With 7 bases removed from V and 4 bases from J, the gap between germline ends came to 22 bases. In germline, CDR1 is SEHNR, CDR2 FQNEAQ (reference sequence). CDR3 length equals 16 residues. The CDR3 region has the DNA TGTGCCAGCAACCCGCCCCCCACACAGTCGTTCTATGGCTACACCTTC. Translation gives CASNPPPTQSFYGYTF.

V is TRBV30 and J is TRBJ1-1; 10 nucleotides line up with TRBD1. Germline assignment: CDR1 GTSNPN and CDR2 SVGIG (reference sequence). This CDR3 spans 15 amino acids. V lost 2 bases and J lost 1; bases outside the gene matches: 4. The CDR3 DNA reads TGTGCCTGGAGTCACTGGGACAGGGGGAACACTGAAGCTTTCTTT. It specifies CAWSHWDRGNTEAFF.

The gene calls are TRBV14 and TRBJ2-3; no definite D call. There are 12 residues in the CDR3. Trimming took off 4 bases at V and 6 bases at J, with 8 bases between the two ends. The V gene's germline CDR1 is SGHDN and CDR2 FVKESK. The CDR3 is CASSPLGDTQYF. In DNA, the CDR3 is TGTGCCAGCAGCCCCCTTGGCGATACGCAGTATTTT. The full variable domain, completed using reference TRBV14 and TRBJ2-3, is EAGVTQFPSHSVIEKGQTVTLRCDPISGHDNLYWYRRVMGKEIKFLLHFVKESKQDESGMPNNRFLAERTGGTYSTLKVQPAELEDSGVYFCASSPLGDTQYFGPGTRLTVL.

This clone is medium-sized in the sample. V and J are TRBV4-1 and TRBJ1-2; D is unresolved. Germline assignment: CDR1 MGHRA and CDR2 YSYEKL. V gave up 1 base and J gave up 4 bases, with 10 bases separating them. The CDR3 totals 14 residues. For the CDR3, the DNA is TGCGCCAGCAGCCAAGGAGGCGGATCCTATGGCTACACCTTC. This gives the protein CASSQGGGSYGYTF.

The chain recombines TRBV7-9 with TRBJ1-2, with 11 positions matching TRBD1. The CDR3 consists of 18 residues. After removal of 5 bases from V and 0 bases from J, the junction contained 11 bases not matched to a gene. Germline V lookup: CDR1 SEHNR, CDR2 FQNEAQ (reference sequence). The CDR3 sequence: CASSVIRDRGKSNYGYTF. The CDR3 DNA follows: TGTGCCAGCAGCGTCATAAGGGACAGGGGGAAATCTAACTATGGCTACACCTTC. Together with reference TRBV7-9 and TRBJ1-2, the CDR3 gives the full variable domain: DTGVSQNPRHKITKRGQNVTFRCDPISEHNRLYWYRQTLGQGPEFLTYFQNEAQLEKSRLLSDRFSAERPKGSFSTLEIQRTEQGDSAMYLCASSVIRDRGKSNYGYTFGSGTRLTVV.

The V call is TRBV5-1, the J call TRBJ1-1; 7 bases fit TRBD1. Unmatched junction bases numbered 9, after V lost 4 bases and J lost 0 bases. The germline gives CDR1 SGHRS, CDR2 YFSETQ. The CDR3 is 16 amino acids. The CDR3 here is CASSLGQLLMNTEAFF. The CDR3 DNA sequence: TGCGCCAGCAGCCTGGGACAGCTTCTCATGAACACTGAAGCTTTCTTT.

The rearrangement uses TRBV7-8 and TRBJ2-5; a weak D match, TRBD2 (5 bases). The V and J ends lost 5 bases and 7 bases respectively, with 17 bases between them. Germline CDR1 SGHVS, CDR2 FQNEAQ. The CDR3 has 14 residues. This chain's CDR3 is CASSLSTGERTQYF. The CDR3 DNA reads TGTGCCAGCAGCCTATCGACCGGGGAGAGGACCCAGTACTTC.

The CDR3 DNA follows: TGTGCCAGCAGCCGGGGACAGGGAATAGTGGGAAACACCATATATTTT. This codes for CASSRGQGIVGNTIYF. The chain is built from TRBV5-6 and TRBJ1-3; 9 nucleotides match TRBD1. The ends lost 4 bases at V and 4 bases at J; junction bases unmatched: 9. Germline assignment: CDR1 SGHDT and CDR2 YYEEEE. This CDR3 comprises 16 residues. Using reference TRBV5-6 and TRBJ1-3 for the parts outside the CDR3, the full variable domain is DAGVTQSPTHLIKTRGQQVTLRCSPKSGHDTVSWYQQALGQGPQFIFQYYEEEERQRGNFPDRFSGHQFPNYSSELNVNALLLGDSALYLCASSRGQGIVGNTIYFGEGSWLTVV.

The V gene is TRBV9, the J gene TRBJ2-7, with D possibly TRBD2 on 5 matching bases. There are 13 residues in the CDR3. Germline V CDR1 and CDR2: SGDLS, YYNGEE. V lost 3 bases and J lost 4, with 11 bases in between. CDR3 loop: CASSAQSGYEQYF. As DNA, the CDR3 is TGTGCCAGCAGCGCCCAGTCGGGGTACGAGCAGTACTTC.

The V call is TRBV4-1, the J call TRBJ2-7, with 11 bases that match TRBD1. Trimming removed 0 bases from V and 6 bases from J; junction bases left unmatched: 7. The germline gives CDR1 MGHRA, CDR2 YSYEKL. CDR3 size: 16 residues. CDR3 sequence: CASSQEGGTGGSEQYF. The DNA for the CDR3 is TGCGCCAGCAGCCAAGAGGGGGGGACAGGGGGAAGCGAGCAGTACTTC.

The chain links TRBV7-9 to TRBJ1-5; possible D gene TRBD1, 5 bases. Germline V gene data show CDR1 as SEHNR and CDR2 as FQNEAQ (reference sequence). The CDR3 has 16 residues. Trimming shortened V by 0 bases and J by 4 bases, and 13 bases separated the two germline ends. The CDR3 sequence is CASSLAGAGTNQPQHF. The DNA of the CDR3 is TGTGCCAGCAGCTTAGCTGGAGCAGGGACTAATCAGCCCCAGCATTTT.

This clone was observed a few times. The chain joins TRBV7-7 to TRBJ1-2, with D hard to call. The germline CDR1 and CDR2 sequences are SSHAT and FNYEAQ (reference sequence). The CDR3 is 14 residues long. The V gene lost 5 bases and the J gene lost 8 bases, with 18 bases spanning the gap. The CDR3 here is CASSPKKESGGYTF. CDR3 in DNA: TGTGCCAGCAGCCCGAAGAAGGAATCAGGCGGCTACACCTTC.